The text below deals with one TCR beta chain. The record originates from a study of control samples from healthy donors and cancer patients. Trimming took off 4 bases at V and 8 bases at J, with 11 bases between the two ends. Germline V gene sequence: CDR1 SQVTM, CDR2 ANQGSEA. The CDR3 runs 11 residues. The method was immunoSEQ multiplex PCR; TCRdb's version includes in-frame clones alone and lacks a portion of them. In the table there are some 120,000 clones, 88% of which are singletons. The specimen sequenced was blood. The rearrangement uses TRBV29-1 and TRBJ1-2; D remains ambiguous. The source is a woman between 65 and 79 years old in good health. In nucleotides, the CDR3 is TGCAGCGTTGGGGGAGTAGGCGGCTACACCTTC. This translates into CSVGGVGGYTF.